This is a list of T cell receptor beta chains from one sample in a study of multiple sclerosis patients with progressive multifocal leukoencephalopathy. The method was immunoSEQ multiplex PCR; TCRdb's version includes in-frame clones alone and lacks a portion of them. The repertoire holds fewer than 35,000 clones, with nearly 95% as singletons. Sequences were obtained from PBMCs. The receptors stem from a young man with multiple sclerosis. CDR3s include the opening cysteine and the closing phenylalanine or tryptophan. A D gene is named only where the DNA matches it firmly. Clone size is shown for a subset of rows, as once, few, many or a class of expanded clone.

clone_size	j_call	v_call	d_call	cdr3_aa	cdr3_nt
.	TRBJ2-3	TRBV6-5	.	CASSFGTLHTDTQYF	TGTGCCAGCAGTTTCGGGACACTCCACACAGATACGCAGTATTTT
.	TRBJ2-3	TRBV28	.	CASSPGSDTQYF	TGTGCCAGCTCCCCAGGCTCAGATACGCAGTATTTT
.	TRBJ1-5	TRBV6-5	TRBD1	CASSYSQGRQPQHF	TGTGCCAGCAGTTACTCACAGGGGCGTCAGCCCCAGCATTTT
.	TRBJ2-2	TRBV4-2	.	CASSQSTTTGELFF	TGTGCCAGCAGCCAGTCCACCACCACCGGGGAGCTGTTTTTT
.	TRBJ1-2	TRBV25-1	.	CASSDPQAANYGYTF	TGTGCCAGCAGTGACCCCCAGGCAGCTAACTATGGCTACACCTTC
.	TRBJ2-2	TRBV18	.	CASSPPSANTGELFF	TGTGCCAGCTCACCACCGTCAGCGAACACCGGGGAGCTGTTTTTT
.	TRBJ2-5	TRBV30	TRBD1	CACGNRGQGTQYF	TGTGCCTGCGGGAACAGGGGGCAGGGGACCCAGTACTTC
.	TRBJ2-5	TRBV19	.	CASSIGKGSQETQYF	TGTGCCAGTAGTATCGGGAAGGGGAGCCAAGAGACCCAGTACTTC
.	TRBJ2-1	TRBV7-2	TRBD2	CASSPGGGRAYNEQFF	TGTGCCAGCAGCCCGGGGGGCGGGAGGGCCTACAATGAGCAGTTCTTC
.	TRBJ1-5	TRBV15	.	CATSRDMAGNQPQHF	TGTGCCACCAGCAGAGATATGGCAGGTAATCAGCCCCAGCATTTT
.	TRBJ1-3	TRBV18	.	CASSPPRHTIYF	TGTGCCAGCTCACCACCGAGGCACACCATATATTTT
once	TRBJ1-2	TRBV19	TRBD1	CASSIWTGGDGYTF	TGTGCCAGTAGTATCTGGACAGGGGGCGATGGCTACACCTTC
.	TRBJ2-3	TRBV27	.	CASSTFSTDTQYF	TGTGCCAGCAGTACATTTAGCACAGATACGCAGTATTTT
.	TRBJ1-1	TRBV6-1	.	CASSETGESTEAFF	TGTGCCAGCAGTGAAACGGGGGAGAGCACTGAAGCTTTCTTT
once	TRBJ2-5	TRBV7-9	.	CASSLEAVGETQYF	TGTGCCAGCAGCTTAGAGGCCGTTGGGGAGACCCAGTACTTC
.	TRBJ2-1	TRBV4-3	TRBD2	CASSPSRGSNNEQFF	TGCGCCAGCAGCCCCTCCCGCGGGAGTAACAATGAGCAGTTCTTC
.	TRBJ1-1	TRBV11-2	.	CASSLWDHTEAFF	TGTGCCAGCAGCTTGTGGGACCACACTGAAGCTTTCTTT
.	TRBJ2-3	TRBV7-8	.	CASGDGYTQYF	TGTGCCAGCGGGGATGGGTATACGCAGTATTTT
once	TRBJ1-1	TRBV4-2	.	CASSQGLLKNTEAFF	TGTGCCAGCAGCCAAGGGCTGCTTAAGAACACTGAAGCTTTCTTT
.	TRBJ2-5	TRBV5-4	.	CASRDGRADLQETQYF	TGTGCCAGCAGGGATGGTAGGGCAGACCTCCAAGAGACCCAGTACTTC
.	TRBJ1-1	TRBV18	TRBD1	CASSPYRGPPRSTEAFF	TGTGCCAGCTCACCATACAGGGGGCCCCCAAGAAGCACTGAAGCTTTCTTT
.	TRBJ2-1	TRBV18	TRBD2	CASSNRLAEQFF	TGTGCCAGCTCTAATCGACTAGCCGAGCAGTTCTTC
.	TRBJ2-1	TRBV4-3	TRBD2	CASSQDRGTSAYNEQFF	TGCGCCAGCAGCCAAGATAGAGGGACTAGCGCCTACAATGAGCAGTTCTTC
.	TRBJ2-1	TRBV11-3	TRBD1	CASSDGQGAYNEQFF	TGTGCCAGCAGTGACGGACAGGGGGCTTATAATGAGCAGTTCTTC
.	TRBJ2-4	TRBV18	.	CASSPLASAENIQYF	TGTGCCAGCTCACCACTCGCTAGCGCTGAAAACATTCAGTACTTC
.	TRBJ2-7	TRBV19	TRBD2	CASSTLAGVLEQYF	TGTGCCAGTAGTACACTAGCGGGAGTCCTCGAGCAGTACTTC
.	TRBJ2-7	TRBV21-1	.	CASSKPDRPYEQYF	TGTGCCAGCAGCAAACCTGACCGCCCCTACGAGCAGTACTTC
.	TRBJ1-1	TRBV9	TRBD1	CASSETGASSTEAFF	TGTGCCAGCAGCGAAACAGGGGCAAGTAGCACTGAAGCTTTCTTT
.	TRBJ2-1	TRBV10-1	TRBD2	CASSLASGSYNEQFF	TGCGCCAGCAGTCTTGCTAGCGGGAGTTACAATGAGCAGTTCTTC
.	TRBJ2-1	TRBV4-2	.	CASSHNIMRESGGTDEQFF	TGTGCCAGCAGCCACAACATAATGAGGGAGAGCGGAGGGACTGATGAGCAGTTCTTC
.	TRBJ2-1	TRBV6-1	.	CASTQGRASYNEQFF	TGTGCCAGCACCCAGGGGAGGGCCTCCTACAATGAGCAGTTCTTC
once	TRBJ1-5	TRBV2	.	CASSEGRISNQPQHF	TGTGCCAGCAGTGAAGGAAGGATTAGCAATCAGCCCCAGCATTTT
.	TRBJ1-3	TRBV11-2	.	CASRRGGLGNTIYF	TGTGCCAGCAGGCGGGGGGGGCTCGGAAACACCATATATTTT
.	TRBJ2-5	TRBV29-1	TRBD2	CSVPAEASGRLRAQYF	TGCAGCGTTCCCGCCGAGGCTAGCGGGAGACTGAGAGCCCAGTACTTC
.	TRBJ2-7	TRBV5-6	TRBD2	CASSPGLAGISYEQYF	TGTGCCAGCAGCCCGGGACTAGCGGGCATCTCCTACGAGCAGTACTTC
.	TRBJ2-5	TRBV27	TRBD1	CASSLDRATGTQYF	TGTGCCAGCAGTCTGGACAGGGCGACGGGGACCCAGTACTTC
.	TRBJ2-2	TRBV19	.	CASSTSSFSRNPGELFF	TGTGCCAGTAGTACCTCCAGTTTCTCCCGCAACCCCGGGGAGCTGTTTTTT
.	TRBJ1-1	TRBV7-8	.	CASSSLGRQNTEAFF	TGTGCCAGCAGCTCACTGGGACGCCAGAACACTGAAGCTTTCTTT
.	TRBJ2-7	TRBV11-2	.	CASSSIQTPAYEQYF	TGTGCCAGCAGCTCGATACAGACGCCGGCCTACGAGCAGTACTTC
.	TRBJ1-2	TRBV19	.	CASSLGLTYGYTF	TGTGCCAGTAGTCTCGGATTGACGTATGGCTACACCTTC
.	TRBJ1-2	TRBV7-8	TRBD1	CASSLAVGTADYTF	TGTGCCAGCAGCTTAGCGGTTGGGACAGCCGACTACACCTTC
.	TRBJ2-1	TRBV30	.	CAWARIRGYEQFF	TGTGCCTGGGCCCGGATAAGGGGCTATGAGCAGTTCTTC
.	TRBJ1-1	TRBV15	TRBD1	CATSRDPSAGGTEAFF	TGTGCCACCAGCAGAGACCCCTCGGCAGGGGGAACTGAAGCTTTCTTT
.	TRBJ2-7	TRBV19	.	CASSIDWTESYEQYF	TGTGCCAGTAGTATAGATTGGACGGAGTCCTACGAGCAGTACTTC
.	TRBJ2-7	TRBV7-3	TRBD2	CASSSGLAGVDEQYF	TGTGCCAGCAGCTCGGGACTAGCGGGAGTCGACGAGCAGTACTTC
.	TRBJ1-5	TRBV7-9	TRBD1	CASSSGTGGRQPQHF	TGTGCCAGCAGCTCCGGGACAGGGGGGCGACAGCCCCAGCATTTT
.	TRBJ1-6	TRBV4-1	.	CASSSPGGYNSPLHF	TGCGCCAGCAGCTCCCCCGGGGGCTATAATTCACCCCTCCACTTT
.	TRBJ1-5	TRBV30	.	CAWSVGGTGHQPQHF	TGTGCCTGGAGTGTAGGCGGGACGGGACATCAGCCCCAGCATTTT
.	TRBJ2-5	TRBV7-9	TRBD2	CASSPPSGAYQETQYF	TGTGCCAGCAGCCCCCCTAGCGGGGCTTACCAAGAGACCCAGTACTTC
.	TRBJ1-1	TRBV5-4	.	CASSLGISQNTEAFF	TGTGCCAGCAGCTTGGGTATTTCTCAAAACACTGAAGCTTTCTTT
few	TRBJ2-5	TRBV5-6	.	CASSLVTGRETQYF	TGTGCCAGCAGCTTGGTTACGGGCCGAGAGACCCAGTACTTC
.	TRBJ2-7	TRBV9	.	CASSVGGGTRDEQYF	TGTGCCAGCAGCGTAGGGGGTGGTACGAGGGACGAGCAGTACTTC
.	TRBJ1-5	TRBV16	.	CASSQRQGNQPQHF	TGTGCCAGCAGCCAACGACAGGGCAATCAGCCCCAGCATTTT